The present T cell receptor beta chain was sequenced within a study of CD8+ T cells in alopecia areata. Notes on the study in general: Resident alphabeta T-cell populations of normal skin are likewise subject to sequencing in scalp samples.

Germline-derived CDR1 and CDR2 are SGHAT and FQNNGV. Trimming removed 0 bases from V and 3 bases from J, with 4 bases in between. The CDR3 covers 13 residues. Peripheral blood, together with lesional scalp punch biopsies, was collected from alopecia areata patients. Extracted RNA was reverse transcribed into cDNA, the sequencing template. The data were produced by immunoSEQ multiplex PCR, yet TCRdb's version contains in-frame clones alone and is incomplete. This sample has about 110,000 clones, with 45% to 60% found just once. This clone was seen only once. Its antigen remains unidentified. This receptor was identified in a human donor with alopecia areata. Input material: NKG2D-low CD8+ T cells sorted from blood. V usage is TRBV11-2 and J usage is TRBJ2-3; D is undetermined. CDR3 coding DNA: TGTGCCAGCAGCTTAGAATGGACAGATACGCAGTATTTT. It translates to CASSLEWTDTQYF. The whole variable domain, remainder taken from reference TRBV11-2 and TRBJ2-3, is EAGVAQSPRYKIIEKRQSVAFWCNPISGHATLYWYQQILGQGPKLLIQFQNNGVVDDSQLPKDRFSAERLKGVDSTLKIQPAKLEDSAVYLCASSLEWTDTQYFGPGTRLTVL.